These 30 T cell receptor beta chains came from one sample sequenced in a study of cytomegalovirus exposure and HLA in healthy donors. This PCR relied on a set of 60 Vbeta primers and 13 Jbeta primers. Clones were sequenced by immunoSEQ multiplex PCR, and TCRdb holds only the in-frame ones, with some missing. The sample includes some 130,000 clones, approximately 80% of them seen just once. What was sequenced was PBMCs. Receptors were obtained from a girl aged 2-9 years in good health and CMV-seronegative.

The chain recombines TRBV28 with TRBJ2-7, with D possibly TRBD2 on 6 matching bases. The CDR3 covers 14 residues. Trimming pared 6 bases from V and 7 bases from J, leaving 19 bases between. CDR1 and CDR2 (germline): MDHEN, SYDVKM. CDR3 sequence reads: CASRMGGLLTEQYF. The DNA for the CDR3 is TGTGCCAGCAGGATGGGGGGACTCCTCACGGAGCAGTACTTC.

This clone was seen just once. The V and J genes are TRBV2 and TRBJ1-5, with TRBD1 identical over 11 bases. V dropped 7 bases and J dropped 6; count of bases not matched to a gene: 5. CDR1 is SNHLY, CDR2 FYNNEI, per germline. This CDR3 is 14 amino acids long. Written as DNA, the CDR3 is TGTGCCAGCACCGGGACAGGGGGGTCTCAGCCCCAGCATTTT. Encoded protein: CASTGTGGSQPQHF.

The chain couples TRBV5-1 to TRBJ2-3; D gene ambiguous. Germline V gene lookup returns CDR1 SGHRS and CDR2 YFSETQ. CDR3 size: 15 residues. Trimming took off 0 bases at V and 1 base at J, with 9 bases between the two ends. CDR3 sequence reads: CASSLGATRTDTQYF. CDR3 sequence (DNA): TGCGCCAGCAGCTTGGGGGCGACCCGCACAGATACGCAGTATTTT.

The V and J genes are TRBV9 and TRBJ2-2; 9 bases are shared with TRBD2. The germline V gene has CDR1 SGDLS and CDR2 YYNGEE. V lost 6 bases, J lost 4 bases, and 4 bases stayed unmatched. CDR3 length: 14 amino acids. CDR3 in amino acids: CASTTSGSTGELFF. CDR3 DNA: TGTGCCAGCACGACTAGCGGATCCACCGGGGAGCTGTTTTTT. The full variable domain, completed using reference TRBV9 and TRBJ2-2, is DSGVTQTPKHLITATGQRVTLRCSPRSGDLSVYWYQQSLDQGLQFLIQYYNGEERAKGNILERFSAQQFPDLHSELNLSSLELGDSALYFCASTTSGSTGELFFGEGSRLTVL.

CDR3 sequence: CASSRTRGGRGVYEQYF. As DNA, the CDR3 is TGCGCCAGCAGCCGCACCCGGGGGGGCAGGGGAGTCTACGAGCAGTACTTC. V gene TRBV4-1 combines with J gene TRBJ2-7; 8 bases map to TRBD2. Germline V gives CDR1 MGHRA, CDR2 YSYEKL. Trimming removed 4 bases from V and 3 bases from J; junction bases left unmatched: 14. CDR3 size: 17 residues.

The V and J genes are TRBV7-9 and TRBJ1-1; the D gene is possibly TRBD1 (5 bases). Germline V gene sequence: CDR1 SEHNR, CDR2 FQNEAQ (reference sequence). The CDR3 totals 18 residues. V was cut by 1 base and J by 4 bases, with 22 bases left in between. The CDR3 sequence: CASSLGKLTGPLGTEAFF. CDR3 DNA sequence: TGTGCCAGCAGCTTAGGGAAGCTTACAGGCCCTTTGGGCACTGAAGCTTTCTTT. Complete variable domain (other parts from reference TRBV7-9 and TRBJ1-1): DTGVSQNPRHKITKRGQNVTFRCDPISEHNRLYWYRQTLGQGPEFLTYFQNEAQLEKSRLLSDRFSAERPKGSFSTLEIQRTEQGDSAMYLCASSLGKLTGPLGTEAFFGQGTRLTVV.

The V gene is TRBV5-5, the J gene TRBJ2-7; a possible D gene is TRBD2 (6 bases). CDR3 length: 15 residues. CDR1 is SGHKS, CDR2 YYEKEE, per germline (reference sequence). The V end lost 5 bases, the J end lost 0 bases, and 15 bases lay between the germline ends. CDR3 protein: CASRIRDGSSYEQYF. In nucleotides, the CDR3 is TGTGCCAGCAGAATCCGGGACGGGAGCTCCTACGAGCAGTACTTC.

The rearrangement uses TRBV7-2 and TRBJ1-1, with D unresolved. There are 13 residues in the CDR3. Deletions cut 3 bases from V and 1 base from J, with 6 bases between. Germline CDR1 and CDR2: SGHTA and FQGNSA. For the CDR3, the DNA is TGTGCCAGCAGCTTCCGCGGGAACACTGAAGCTTTCTTT. This sequence encodes CASSFRGNTEAFF.

The rearrangement uses TRBV4-1 and TRBJ1-5; TRBD1 might be the D (6 bases). Germline V gene lookup returns CDR1 MGHRA and CDR2 YSYEKL. The CDR3 extends over 16 amino acids. Trimming took 0 bases from V and 5 from J, leaving 14 bases between them. CDR3 in amino acids: CASSQETGPYDQPQHF. Written as DNA, the CDR3 is TGCGCCAGCAGCCAAGAAACAGGGCCCTATGATCAGCCCCAGCATTTT.

This sequence joins TRBV27 and TRBJ2-1; 7 nucleotides align to TRBD1. The CDR3 sequence is 19 residues long. Germline V gives CDR1 MNHEY, CDR2 SMNVEV (reference sequence). The junction had 13 bases not matched to a gene; V was cut back by 0 bases and J by 2 bases. The CDR3, as DNA: TGTGCCAGCAGTTTATCCCGTACAGGGGCGGGCCACGCCTACAATGAGCAGTTCTTC. It is translated as CASSLSRTGAGHAYNEQFF.

The gene calls are TRBV15 and TRBJ2-1, with D possibly TRBD2 on 5 matching bases. The CDR3 is 16 residues long. Between the trimmed V and J ends, which lost 5 bases and 3 bases, there was a span of 17 bases. Germline-derived CDR1 and CDR2 are LNHNV and YYDKDF (reference sequence). CDR3 sequence reads: CATSERAMGYYNEQFF. DNA of the CDR3: TGTGCCACCAGCGAGAGGGCTATGGGCTACTACAATGAGCAGTTCTTC.

This chain connects TRBV5-4 to TRBJ2-3, with D possibly being TRBD2 (5 bases). CDR1 SGHNT and CDR2 YYREEE come from the germline V gene (reference sequence). Trimming left V 3 bases short and J 4 bases short, with 9 bases between. The CDR3 runs 13 residues. CDR3 bases: TGTGCCAGCAGCTCCATGGAGGCAGATACGCAGTATTTT. Translated: CASSSMEADTQYF.

V and J are TRBV4-2 and TRBJ2-1, with 7 nucleotides matching TRBD2. Germline CDR1 reads LGHNA; CDR2 reads YNFKEQ. Losses at the gene ends were 1 base for V and 5 bases for J; bases not matched to a gene: 5. This CDR3 region has 15 residues. This CDR3 is CASSQGTSAHNEQFF. The CDR3 DNA is TGTGCCAGCAGCCAAGGGACTAGTGCGCACAATGAGCAGTTCTTC.

This chain links TRBV19 with TRBJ1-1; 7 nucleotides agree with TRBD1. This CDR3 region has 19 residues. The V gene end was trimmed by 5 bases and the J gene end by 0 bases; junction bases not matched to a gene: 18. The germline CDR1 and CDR2 sequences are LNHDA and SQIVND (reference sequence). The DNA of the CDR3 is TGTGCCAGTAGTCCCACCTGGGGACAGCTTGGGCCCATGAACACTGAAGCTTTCTTT. Its translation: CASSPTWGQLGPMNTEAFF.

This rearrangement joins TRBV11-2 to TRBJ2-5, with D perhaps TRBD1 (5 bases). The germline V gene encodes CDR1 SGHAT and CDR2 FQNNGV. This CDR3 is built from 14 residues. The ends were cut back, 2 bases at V and 4 bases at J, with 11 bases in the middle. CDR3: CASSLTQGGETQYF. The CDR3, as DNA: TGTGCCAGCAGCTTAACGCAGGGTGGAGAGACCCAGTACTTC.

The chain employs TRBV11-2 and TRBJ1-2; no reliable D call. Per germline, CDR1 SGHAT and CDR2 FQNNGV. This CDR3 is 15 amino acids long. Deletions cut 0 bases from V and 7 bases from J, with 15 bases between. In DNA, the CDR3 is TGTGCCAGCAGCTTAGATTACGGAACTAGCGCTGGCTACACCTTC. Amino acids: CASSLDYGTSAGYTF. The entire variable domain, with the rest obtained from reference TRBV11-2 and TRBJ1-2, is as follows: EAGVAQSPRYKIIEKRQSVAFWCNPISGHATLYWYQQILGQGPKLLIQFQNNGVVDDSQLPKDRFSAERLKGVDSTLKIQPAKLEDSAVYLCASSLDYGTSAGYTFGSGTRLTVV.

V usage is TRBV13 and J usage is TRBJ2-2, with D maybe TRBD2 (6 bases). This CDR3 is 16 amino acids long. The germline V and J ends were trimmed by 6 bases and 1 base, with 15 bases remaining between them. Germline assignment: CDR1 PRHDT and CDR2 FYEKMQ (reference sequence). The CDR3 DNA sequence: TGTGCCAGCAGGCTCCGAGGAGGGGAGAACACCGGGGAGCTGTTTTTT. Amino acids: CASRLRGGENTGELFF.

This clone turned up a few times. This sequence joins TRBV30 and TRBJ2-7; 8 nucleotides align to TRBD2. The V and J ends lost 8 bases and 3 bases, in that order; junction bases with no gene match: 12. Germline V lookup: CDR1 GTSNPN, CDR2 SVGIG (reference sequence). This CDR3 is 14 amino acids long. CDR3 sequence: CAGGGSGRHYEQYF. In DNA form, the CDR3 reads TGTGCCGGGGGGGGCAGCGGGAGACACTACGAGCAGTACTTC.

This clone has more than one count but fewer than ten. The chain couples TRBV6-4 to TRBJ2-3, with D unresolved. Trimming took 7 bases from V and 5 from J, leaving 22 bases between them. CDR1 is MRHNA and CDR2 is SNTAGT in the germline V gene. This CDR3 is built from 16 residues. The CDR3 loop reads CASTPLQSRLQDTQYF. The CDR3 DNA reads TGTGCCAGCACTCCCCTACAGAGCCGGTTGCAAGATACGCAGTATTTT.

V gene TRBV4-2 combines with J gene TRBJ1-6, with 9 nucleotides matching TRBD1. The CDR3 totals 16 residues. V gave up 4 bases and J gave up 9 bases; unmatched junction bases: 10. Germline values: CDR1 LGHNA, CDR2 YNFKEQ. The CDR3 DNA is TGTGCCAGCAGCCTAACAACCGGGACAGGGCCTTCACCCCTCCACTTT. Translated, it gives CASSLTTGTGPSPLHF.

The chain is built from TRBV7-2 and TRBJ1-1; maybe TRBD1 (5 bases). Germline V gene sequence: CDR1 SGHTA, CDR2 FQGNSA. The V end lost 5 bases, the J end lost 5 bases, and 12 bases lay between the germline ends. CDR3 size: 13 residues. The CDR3 DNA reads TGTGCCAGCAGCCCGGGACTTAATACTGAAGCTTTCTTT. As protein: CASSPGLNTEAFF. Variable domain in full (rest from reference TRBV7-2 and TRBJ1-1): GAGVSQSPSNKVTEKGKDVELRCDPISGHTALYWYRQSLGQGLEFLIYFQGNSAPDKSGLPSDRFSAERTGGSVSTLTIQRTQQEDSAVYLCASSPGLNTEAFFGQGTRLTVV.

The chain links TRBV5-1 to TRBJ2-5, with 10 bases identical to TRBD2. Germline CDR1 and CDR2: SGHRS and YFSETQ. The CDR3 has 17 amino acids. V lost 4 bases, J lost 1 base, and 10 bases stayed unmatched. CDR3 bases: TGCGCCAGCAGCCGACCCGGACTAGCGGACCTCCAAGAGACCCAGTACTTC. Translating it yields CASSRPGLADLQETQYF.

On this clone itself: Germline is not matched at one junction end, which may reflect a read error. Additional DNA sequences in this sample encode the identical CDR3. The genes are TRBV27 and TRBJ1-6; 9 bases map to TRBD1. The CDR3 consists of 19 residues. Germline assignment: CDR1 MNHEY and CDR2 SMNVEV (reference sequence). The CDR3 reads CASSMGQGGGSSYNSPLHF. CDR3 nucleotides: TGTGCCAGCAGTATGGGACAGGGAGGAGGGAGTTCCTATAATTCCCCCCTCCACTTT.

The chain is built from TRBV27 and TRBJ2-2, with TRBD2 identical over 10 bases. With 6 bases clipped from V and 6 bases from J, the junction kept 7 bases outside the gene matches. From germline, CDR1 is MNHEY and CDR2 SMNVEV (reference sequence). There are 15 residues in the CDR3. DNA for the CDR3: TGTGCCAGCAGAGTAAGCGGGGGGGACCCCGGGGAGCTGTTTTTT. It yields the protein CASRVSGGDPGELFF.

This clone appeared once. The chain employs TRBV4-1 and TRBJ2-2; 8 bases fit TRBD1. Trimming at V came to 0 bases and at J to 7 bases, leaving 4 bases not matched to a gene. This CDR3 region has 15 residues. Germline assignment: CDR1 MGHRA and CDR2 YSYEKL. The CDR3 region is CASSQENRGVGELFF. The CDR3 DNA reads as TGCGCCAGCAGCCAAGAAAACAGGGGGGTCGGGGAGCTGTTTTTT.

The chain links TRBV9 to TRBJ2-7; 11 nucleotides line up with TRBD2. Germline CDR1 reads SGDLS; CDR2 reads YYNGEE. The CDR3 extends over 15 amino acids. The J segment lost 6 bases and the V segment lost 4 bases, leaving 9 bases of the junction unmatched. CDR3 loop: CASSSRLAGRSEQYF. As DNA, the CDR3 is TGTGCCAGCAGCTCTAGACTAGCGGGAAGAAGCGAGCAGTACTTC.

V usage is TRBV30 and J usage is TRBJ1-5; D is ambiguous. V lost 0 bases and J lost 6, with 9 bases in between. CDR1 and CDR2 (germline): GTSNPN, SVGIG (reference sequence). The CDR3 covers 13 residues. CDR3 loop: CAWSVSSGQPQHF. DNA for the CDR3: TGTGCCTGGAGTGTATCGTCGGGTCAGCCCCAGCATTTT.

The chain couples TRBV5-1 to TRBJ2-1; D perhaps matches TRBD2 (5 bases). V was trimmed by 6 bases and J by 0 bases, leaving 10 bases between them. CDR1 SGHRS and CDR2 YFSETQ come from the germline V gene. The CDR3 runs 14 residues. CDR3 amino acids: CASNRADSYNEQFF. CDR3 in DNA: TGCGCCAGCAATAGAGCGGACTCCTACAATGAGCAGTTCTTC.

The chain joins TRBV19 to TRBJ2-5, with D possibly TRBD1 on 5 matching bases. The J call may be in error: the DNA end matches TRBJ2-7 better. This CDR3 has 13 amino acids. Germline V CDR1 and CDR2: LNHDA, SQIVND (reference sequence). The CDR3 spells CASSGALSYEQYF. In DNA, the CDR3 is TGTGCCAGTAGTGGGGCACTCTCCTACGAGCAGTACTTC.

This chain connects TRBV4-1 to TRBJ2-1; TRBD1 might be the D (7 bases). Germline-derived CDR1 and CDR2 are MGHRA and YSYEKL. CDR3 length: 15 amino acids. The V and J ends lost 3 bases and 1 base respectively, with 10 bases between them. CDR3 protein: CASSQGGQSYNEQFF. CDR3 nucleotides: TGCGCCAGCAGCCAGGGGGGACAGTCCTACAATGAGCAGTTCTTC.